Presented here are 7 T cell receptor beta chains from one specimen sequenced in a study of cytomegalovirus exposure and HLA in healthy donors. PCR was performed using 60 Vbeta and 13 Jbeta primers. Repertoires were generated with immunoSEQ multiplex PCR, while TCRdb's copy carries only in-frame clones and drops some. Altogether 140,000 to 150,000 clones are present, around 72% being singletons, with the ten largest covering around 2.2%. Sequencing input: PBMCs. The receptor source for this set is a man between 35 and 55 years old in good health and CMV-seronegative.

This rearrangement joins TRBV7-2 to TRBJ1-1; no definite D call. The ends were cut back, 1 base at V and 0 bases at J, with 12 bases in the middle. The CDR3 covers 16 residues. The germline V gene has CDR1 SGHTA and CDR2 FQGNSA. CDR3 amino acids: CASSLGRPILNTEAFF. The CDR3 DNA reads as TGTGCCAGCAGCTTAGGTCGTCCTATCCTGAACACTGAAGCTTTCTTT. Full variable domain (missing parts from reference TRBV7-2 and TRBJ1-1): GAGVSQSPSNKVTEKGKDVELRCDPISGHTALYWYRQSLGQGLEFLIYFQGNSAPDKSGLPSDRFSAERTGGSVSTLTIQRTQQEDSAVYLCASSLGRPILNTEAFFGQGTRLTVV.

This clone is termed medium-sized. The chain is built from TRBV5-1 and TRBJ2-3, with 7 bases aligning to TRBD1. The J segment lost 0 bases and the V segment lost 4 bases, leaving 5 bases of the junction unmatched. Germline V lookup: CDR1 SGHRS, CDR2 YFSETQ. CDR3 length: 15 amino acids. Here the CDR3 reads CASSIPGQSTDTQYF. DNA of the CDR3: TGCGCCAGCAGCATCCCGGGACAGAGCACAGATACGCAGTATTTT. The variable domain in full, with the rest retrieved from reference TRBV5-1 and TRBJ2-3, is KAGVTQTPRYLIKTRGQQVTLSCSPISGHRSVSWYQQTPGQGLQFLFEYFSETQRNKGNFPGRFSGRQFSNSRSEMNVSTLELGDSALYLCASSIPGQSTDTQYFGPGTRLTVL.

This clone was counted a few times. This chain links TRBV18 with TRBJ1-2, with 9 bases fitting TRBD1. CDR1 is KGHSH, CDR2 LQKENI, per germline. The V gene end was trimmed by 6 bases and the J gene end by 3 bases; junction bases not matched to a gene: 2. The CDR3 extends over 13 amino acids. The CDR3 region is CASSTGGYYGYTF. DNA for the CDR3: TGTGCCAGCTCGACAGGGGGGTACTATGGCTACACCTTC.

V and J are TRBV6-1 and TRBJ1-2, with D maybe TRBD1 (5 bases). V was trimmed by 7 bases and J by 7 bases, leaving 19 bases between them. The germline gives CDR1 MNHNS, CDR2 SASEGT. The CDR3 is made up of 14 amino acids. In DNA form, the CDR3 reads TGTGCCAGCACGGTTGGGGTGGGGGGAGGTGGCTACACCTTC. This codes for CASTVGVGGGGYTF.

V and J are TRBV7-8 and TRBJ1-5; TRBD1 matches at 7 bases. This CDR3 has 14 amino acids. The junction had 7 bases not matched to a gene; V was cut back by 4 bases and J by 7 bases. The germline CDR1 and CDR2 sequences are SGHVS and FQNEAQ. This CDR3 is CASSSDREWQPQHF. The CDR3 coding sequence is TGTGCCAGCAGCTCAGACAGGGAATGGCAGCCCCAGCATTTT.

The CDR3 is CASTQGAFRDGEKLFF. The CDR3 nucleotides are TGTGCCAGCACACAGGGGGCGTTCCGGGACGGAGAAAAACTGTTTTTT. V gene TRBV2 combines with J gene TRBJ1-4; 9 bases match TRBD1. The junction had 14 bases not matched to a gene; V was cut back by 7 bases and J by 8 bases. This CDR3 is built from 16 residues. The germline V gene encodes CDR1 SNHLY and CDR2 FYNNEI.

This CDR3 reads CAWNRQGAIEQYF. The CDR3 DNA reads as TGTGCCTGGAACAGACAGGGGGCGATCGAGCAGTACTTC. The chain employs TRBV30 and TRBJ2-7; 10 bases map to TRBD1. This CDR3 region has 13 residues. Germline CDR1 reads GTSNPN; CDR2 reads SVGIG (reference sequence). The J segment lost 6 bases and the V segment lost 4 bases, leaving 6 bases of the junction unmatched.